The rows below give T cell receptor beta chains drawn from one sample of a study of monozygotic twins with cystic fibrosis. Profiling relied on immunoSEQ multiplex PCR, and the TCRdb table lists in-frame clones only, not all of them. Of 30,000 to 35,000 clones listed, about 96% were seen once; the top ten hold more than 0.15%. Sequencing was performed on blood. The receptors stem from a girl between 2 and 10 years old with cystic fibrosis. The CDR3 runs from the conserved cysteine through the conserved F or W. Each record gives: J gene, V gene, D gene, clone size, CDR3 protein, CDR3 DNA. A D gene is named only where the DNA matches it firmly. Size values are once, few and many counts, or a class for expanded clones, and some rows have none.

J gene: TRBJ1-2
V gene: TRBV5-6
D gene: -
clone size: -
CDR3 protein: CASSYGQIYGYTF
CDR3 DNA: TGTGCCAGCAGCTACGGACAGATCTATGGCTACACCTTC

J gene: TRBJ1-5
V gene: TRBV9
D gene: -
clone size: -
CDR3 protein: CASSPRGDSNQPQHF
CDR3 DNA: TGTGCCAGCAGCCCGCGGGGAGATAGCAATCAGCCCCAGCATTTT

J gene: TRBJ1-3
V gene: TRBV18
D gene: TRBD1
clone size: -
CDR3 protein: CASSPSTGGRGNTIYF
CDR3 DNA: TGTGCCAGCTCACCGTCTACAGGGGGCAGAGGAAACACCATATATTTT

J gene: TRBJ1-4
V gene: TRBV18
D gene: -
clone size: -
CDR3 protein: CASSFSGDEKLFF
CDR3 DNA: TGTGCCAGCTCATTTTCGGGTGATGAAAAACTGTTTTTT

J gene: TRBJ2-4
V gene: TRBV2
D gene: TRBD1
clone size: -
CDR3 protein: CASSRQGNIQYF
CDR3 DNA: TGTGCCAGCAGTCGACAGGGAAACATTCAGTACTTC

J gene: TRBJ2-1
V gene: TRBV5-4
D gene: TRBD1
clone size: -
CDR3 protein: CASSLLGDRGLVSYNEQFF
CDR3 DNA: TGTGCCAGCAGCTTGTTGGGGGACAGGGGTCTCGTGTCCTACAATGAGCAGTTCTTC

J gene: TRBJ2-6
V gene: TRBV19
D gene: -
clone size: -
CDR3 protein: CASSITRSGANVLTF
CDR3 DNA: TGTGCCAGTAGTATTACGCGCTCTGGGGCCAACGTCCTGACTTTC

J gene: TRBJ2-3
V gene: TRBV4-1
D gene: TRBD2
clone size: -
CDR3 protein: CASSQGGTSGITDTQYF
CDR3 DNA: TGCGCCAGCAGCCAGGGTGGGACTAGCGGGATTACAGATACGCAGTATTTT

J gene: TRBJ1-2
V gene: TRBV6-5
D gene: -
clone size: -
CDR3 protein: CASSPGRMIDGYTF
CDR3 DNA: TGTGCCAGCAGTCCGGGACGGATGATTGATGGCTACACCTTC

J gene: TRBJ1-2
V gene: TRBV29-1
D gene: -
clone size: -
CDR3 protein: CSALMRQDQSNYGYTF
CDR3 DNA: TGCAGCGCCCTCATGCGCCAGGACCAATCTAACTATGGCTACACCTTC

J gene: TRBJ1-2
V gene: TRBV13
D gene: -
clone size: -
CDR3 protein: CASSLVAGGYTF
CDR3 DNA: TGTGCCAGCAGCTTGGTCGCGGGAGGCTACACCTTC

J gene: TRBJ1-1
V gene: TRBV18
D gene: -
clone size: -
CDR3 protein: CASSLQGISTEAFF
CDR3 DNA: TGTGCCAGCTCATTACAGGGTATCAGCACTGAAGCTTTCTTT

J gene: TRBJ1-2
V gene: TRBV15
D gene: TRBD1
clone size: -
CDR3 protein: CATSREQDRVGYGYTF
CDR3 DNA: TGTGCCACCAGCAGAGAACAAGACAGGGTTGGCTATGGCTACACCTTC

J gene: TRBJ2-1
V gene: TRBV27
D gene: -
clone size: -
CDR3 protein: CASRPTGYNEQFF
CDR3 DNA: TGTGCCAGCAGACCTACAGGTTACAATGAGCAGTTCTTC

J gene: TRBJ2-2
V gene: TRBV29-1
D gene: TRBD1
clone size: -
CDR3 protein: CSVDRRNTGELFF
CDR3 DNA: TGCAGCGTGGACAGGAGAAACACCGGGGAGCTGTTTTTT

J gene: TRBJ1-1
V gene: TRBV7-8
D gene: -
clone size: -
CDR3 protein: CASSSLAEMNTEAFF
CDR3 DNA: TGTGCCAGCAGCTCCTTAGCGGAGATGAACACTGAAGCTTTCTTT

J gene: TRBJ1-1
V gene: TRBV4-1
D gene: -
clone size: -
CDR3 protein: CASSPTETNTEAFF
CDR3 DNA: TGCGCCAGCAGCCCGACGGAGACGAACACTGAAGCTTTCTTT

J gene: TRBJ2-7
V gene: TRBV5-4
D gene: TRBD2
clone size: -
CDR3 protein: CASSLGLAGGSYEQYF
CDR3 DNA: TGTGCCAGCAGCTTGGGACTAGCGGGCGGCTCCTACGAGCAGTACTTC

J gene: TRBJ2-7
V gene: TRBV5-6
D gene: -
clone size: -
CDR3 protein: CASSLTEYF
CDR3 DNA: TGTGCCAGCAGCCTTACCGAGTACTTC

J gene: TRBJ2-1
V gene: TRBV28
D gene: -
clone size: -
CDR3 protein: CASSVDSISNNEQFF
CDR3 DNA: TGTGCCAGCAGTGTGGACTCAATTTCGAACAATGAGCAGTTCTTC

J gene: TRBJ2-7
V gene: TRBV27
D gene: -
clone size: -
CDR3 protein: CASSRTASYEQYF
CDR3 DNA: TGTGCCAGCAGTCGGACAGCCTCCTACGAGCAGTACTTC

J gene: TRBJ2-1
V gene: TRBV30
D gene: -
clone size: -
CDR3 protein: CAWSVNEVFRHNEQFF
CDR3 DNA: TGTGCCTGGAGTGTAAACGAGGTATTCCGCCACAATGAGCAGTTCTTC

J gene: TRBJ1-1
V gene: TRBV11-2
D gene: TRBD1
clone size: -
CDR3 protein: CASSPRTGGVVRTEAFF
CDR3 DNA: TGTGCCAGCAGCCCGAGGACAGGGGGCGTAGTCAGGACTGAAGCTTTCTTT

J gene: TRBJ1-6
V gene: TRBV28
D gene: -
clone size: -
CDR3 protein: CASKGVVPNSPLHF
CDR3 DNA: TGTGCCAGCAAGGGGGTTGTTCCTAATTCACCCCTCCACTTT

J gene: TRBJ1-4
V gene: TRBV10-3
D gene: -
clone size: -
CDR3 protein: CAISESGWEEKLFF
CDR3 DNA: TGTGCCATCAGTGAGTCGGGATGGGAGGAAAAACTGTTTTTT

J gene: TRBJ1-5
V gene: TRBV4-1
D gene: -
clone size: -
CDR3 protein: CASSQVDMGIPRQPQHF
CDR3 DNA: TGCGCCAGCAGCCAAGTGGATATGGGAATTCCTCGGCAGCCCCAGCATTTT

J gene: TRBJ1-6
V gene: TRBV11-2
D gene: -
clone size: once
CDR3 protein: CASSLVAGMFSPLHF
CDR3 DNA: TGTGCCAGCAGCTTAGTGGCAGGGATGTTTTCACCCCTCCACTTT

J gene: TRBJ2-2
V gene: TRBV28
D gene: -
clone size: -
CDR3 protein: CASSLHRVLATGELFF
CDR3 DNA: TGTGCCAGCAGTTTACACAGGGTGTTGGCAACCGGGGAGCTGTTTTTT

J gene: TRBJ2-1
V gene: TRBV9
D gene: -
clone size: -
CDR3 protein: CASSVEGSPGNEQFF
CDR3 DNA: TGTGCCAGCAGCGTAGAAGGCAGCCCGGGGAATGAGCAGTTCTTC